The clone carrying this T cell receptor beta chain has just a few counts. The antigen remains unidentified. The source of the sample is a study of CD8+ T cells in alopecia areata. The wider study: Treated patients were given oral tofacitinib, which was dosed at 5 to 10 mg twice daily. Treated patients received severity scores based on the percentage of scalp area affected.

Study conclusions and caveats: As there was one nonresponder, how baseline CD8+ expansion relates to response remains uncertain. Besides other cells, scalp samples also yield sequences of resident alphabeta T cells from normal skin.

Following extraction, RNA underwent reverse transcription to cDNA, which served as the sequencing template. Repertoires were generated with immunoSEQ multiplex PCR, while TCRdb's copy carries only in-frame clones and drops some. In the table there are almost 5,500 clones, around 69% of which are singletons. The CDR3 has 13 amino acids. In germline, CDR1 is SEHNR, CDR2 FQNEAQ (reference sequence). Trimming took 8 bases from V and 3 from J, leaving 13 bases between them. Documented treatment: oral pan-JAK inhibitor, 5-10 mg twice daily. Researchers gathered lesional scalp punch biopsies and peripheral blood from patients with alopecia areata.

This sequence joins TRBV7-9 and TRBJ1-2; possibly TRBD1 for D (6 bases). Material: skin, obtained at week 24, from a patient treated with tofacitinib. The receptor was isolated from a human donor with alopecia areata. The CDR3 loop reads CASGDTLYYGYTF. In DNA form, the CDR3 reads TGTGCCAGCGGGGACACATTATACTATGGCTACACCTTC.